This passage covers 8 T cell receptor beta chains from one sample sequenced in a study of monozygotic twins with inflammatory bowel disease. TCRdb re-called the 5' RACE reads; every CDR3 protein appears as one record, without DNA. The clone table shows 400,000 or so distinct CDR3 sequences, with the ten largest holding about 2.3%. Sample: blood. The receptors derive from a human donor with ulcerative colitis or Crohn's disease, or a healthy co-twin of an affected twin (not recorded which).

The CDR3 protein is CASSGRGENTEAFF. The J gene is TRBJ1-1, the V gene TRBV7-9; lacking DNA, the TRBD1 call made by TCRdb goes unchecked. This CDR3 region has 14 residues. Germline CDR1 SEHNR, CDR2 FQNEAQ (reference sequence).

V gene TRBV11-2 combines with J gene TRBJ2-3; the D gene TCRdb calls, TRBD1, cannot be checked with no DNA. The length of the CDR3 is 16 residues. Germline V gives CDR1 SGHAT, CDR2 FQNNGV. The CDR3 here is CASSLRSGQGADTQYF. Together with reference TRBV11-2 and TRBJ2-3, the CDR3 gives the full variable domain: EAGVAQSPRYKIIEKRQSVAFWCNPISGHATLYWYQQILGQGPKLLIQFQNNGVVDDSQLPKDRFSAERLKGVDSTLKIQPAKLEDSAVYLCASSLRSGQGADTQYFGPGTRLTVL.

This sequence joins TRBV7-8 and TRBJ2-5; the D call from TCRdb, TRBD2, cannot be confirmed without DNA. Germline V gene sequence: CDR1 SGHVS, CDR2 FQNEAQ. The CDR3 has 17 amino acids. This chain's CDR3 is CASSLRLAGGPGETQYF.

The rearrangement joins TRBV7-6 to TRBJ2-7; TCRdb's D call, TRBD1, is unchecked because there is no DNA. Germline values: CDR1 SGHVS, CDR2 FNYEAQ. This CDR3 spans 17 amino acids. The CDR3 sequence: CASSLDTSGQGTYEQYF.

This rearrangement joins TRBV6-1 to TRBJ2-7. The CDR3 runs to 12 residues. CDR1 and CDR2 (germline): MNHNS, SASEGT. The CDR3 sequence: CASSGTRYEQYF.

The chain employs TRBV11-2 and TRBJ2-7; TCRdb's D call of TRBD1 is untestable without DNA. Germline loops: CDR1 SGHAT, CDR2 FQNNGV. The CDR3 totals 14 residues. The CDR3 sequence is CASSLGQGAYEQYF.

This chain uses TRBV7-8 with TRBJ2-2; lacking DNA, the TRBD1 call made by TCRdb goes unchecked. CDR3 length equals 14 residues. Per the germline V gene, CDR1 is SGHVS and CDR2 is FQNEAQ. CDR3: CASSPQGAGGELFF.

This chain's CDR3 is CASSSASGSSTDTQYF. The rearrangement links TRBV7-2 to TRBJ2-3; TCRdb picks TRBD2, but there is no DNA to check that call. Germline values: CDR1 SGHTA, CDR2 FQGNSA. The CDR3 extends over 16 amino acids.